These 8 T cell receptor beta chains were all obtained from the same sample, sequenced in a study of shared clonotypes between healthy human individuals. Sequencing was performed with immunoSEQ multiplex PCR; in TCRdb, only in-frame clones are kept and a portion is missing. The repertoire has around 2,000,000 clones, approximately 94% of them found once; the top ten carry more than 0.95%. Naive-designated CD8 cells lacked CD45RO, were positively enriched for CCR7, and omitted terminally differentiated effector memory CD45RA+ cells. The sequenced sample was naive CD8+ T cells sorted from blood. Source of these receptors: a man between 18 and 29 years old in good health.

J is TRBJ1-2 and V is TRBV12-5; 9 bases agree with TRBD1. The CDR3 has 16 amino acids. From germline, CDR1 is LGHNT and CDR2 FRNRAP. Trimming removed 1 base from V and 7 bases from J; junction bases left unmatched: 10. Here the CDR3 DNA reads TGTGCTAGTGGTTTGGCATCGGGACAGGGCAATGGTGGCTACACCTTC. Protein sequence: CASGLASGQGNGGYTF.

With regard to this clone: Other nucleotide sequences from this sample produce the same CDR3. CDR3 in DNA: TGTGCCAGCAGTTCTCTTTCAGATACGCAGTATTTT. It encodes CASSSLSDTQYF. The chain recombines TRBV28 with TRBJ2-3, with D hard to call. V shed 4 bases and J shed 4 bases, with 6 bases lying between them. Per germline, CDR1 MDHEN and CDR2 SYDVKM. CDR3 length: 12 amino acids.

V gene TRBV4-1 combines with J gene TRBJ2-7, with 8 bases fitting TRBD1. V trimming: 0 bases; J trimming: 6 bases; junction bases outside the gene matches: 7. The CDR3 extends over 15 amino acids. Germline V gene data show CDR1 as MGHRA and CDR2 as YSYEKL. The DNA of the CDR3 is TGCGCCAGCAGCCAAGAAGACAGGGGAAGGGGCGAGCAGTACTTC. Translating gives CASSQEDRGRGEQYF.

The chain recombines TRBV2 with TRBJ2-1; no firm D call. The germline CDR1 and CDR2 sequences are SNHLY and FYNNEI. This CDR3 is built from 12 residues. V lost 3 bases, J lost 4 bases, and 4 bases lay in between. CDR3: CASSDVYNEQFF. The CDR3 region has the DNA TGTGCCAGCAGTGACGTATACAATGAGCAGTTCTTC. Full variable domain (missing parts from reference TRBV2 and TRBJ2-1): EPEVTQTPSHQVTQMGQEVILRCVPISNHLYFYWYRQILGQKVEFLVSFYNNEISEKSEIFDDQFSVERPDGSNFTLKIRSTKLEDSAMYFCASSDVYNEQFFGPGTRLTVL.

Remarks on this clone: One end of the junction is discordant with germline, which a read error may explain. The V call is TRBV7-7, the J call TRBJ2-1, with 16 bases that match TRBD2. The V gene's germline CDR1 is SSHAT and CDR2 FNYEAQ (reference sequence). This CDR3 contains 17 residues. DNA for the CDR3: TGTGCTAGCAGCTTAGAGGGACTAGCGGGAGGGAACAATGAGCAGTTCTTC. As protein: CASSLEGLAGGNNEQFF.

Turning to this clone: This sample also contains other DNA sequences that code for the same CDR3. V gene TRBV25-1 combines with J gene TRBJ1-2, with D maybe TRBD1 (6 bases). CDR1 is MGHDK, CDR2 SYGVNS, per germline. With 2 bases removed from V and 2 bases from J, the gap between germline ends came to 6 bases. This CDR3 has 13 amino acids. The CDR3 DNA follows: TGTGCCAGCAGTGAAGGACAGAACTATGGCTACACCTTC. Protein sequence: CASSEGQNYGYTF.

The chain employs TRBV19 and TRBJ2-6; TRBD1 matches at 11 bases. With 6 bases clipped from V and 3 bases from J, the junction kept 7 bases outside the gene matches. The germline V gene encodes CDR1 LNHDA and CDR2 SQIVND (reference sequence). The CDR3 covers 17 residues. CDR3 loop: CASSSGTGGFGANVLTF. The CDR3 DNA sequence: TGTGCCAGTAGCTCCGGGACAGGGGGTTTTGGGGCCAACGTCCTGACTTTC.

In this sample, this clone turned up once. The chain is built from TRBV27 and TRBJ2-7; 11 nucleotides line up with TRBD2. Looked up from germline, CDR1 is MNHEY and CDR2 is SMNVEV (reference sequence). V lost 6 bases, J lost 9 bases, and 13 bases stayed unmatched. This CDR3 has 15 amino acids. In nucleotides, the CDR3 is TGTGCCAGCAGCCCTACCGTAGCGGGGGGGCTCGGGCAGTACTTC. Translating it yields CASSPTVAGGLGQYF.